This TCR beta chain was obtained from a study of CD8 T cells in Susac syndrome. Findings of the study overall: The authors acknowledged that their TCR sequencing and HLA analysis involved a relatively small number of individuals. TEMRA cells and active patients showed peak Susac CD8+ clonal expansion.

CDR1 is SQVTM and CDR2 is ANQGSEA in the germline V gene. Trimming took off 3 bases at V and 3 bases at J, with 16 bases between the two ends. This CDR3 is built from 15 residues. cDNA came from about 0.5 to 1 ug RNA primed by random hexamers. TCRdb used MiXCR to reprocess the immunoSEQ multiplex PCR reads, holding one entry per CDR3 protein. The sample has some 100,000 distinct CDR3 sequences, 95% seen once. This clonotype was recorded once. Its antigen remains unidentified. The chain recombines TRBV29-1 with TRBJ2-3; perhaps D is TRBD1 or TRBD2 (6 bases each). The clonotype originates from a human donor with Susac syndrome. Sequenced sample: CD8+ T cells from PBMCs. The CDR3: CSVDSVLGGTDTQYF. The CDR3 coding sequence is TGCAGCGTTGACTCGGTCCTAGGGGGGACAGATACGCAGTATTTT.